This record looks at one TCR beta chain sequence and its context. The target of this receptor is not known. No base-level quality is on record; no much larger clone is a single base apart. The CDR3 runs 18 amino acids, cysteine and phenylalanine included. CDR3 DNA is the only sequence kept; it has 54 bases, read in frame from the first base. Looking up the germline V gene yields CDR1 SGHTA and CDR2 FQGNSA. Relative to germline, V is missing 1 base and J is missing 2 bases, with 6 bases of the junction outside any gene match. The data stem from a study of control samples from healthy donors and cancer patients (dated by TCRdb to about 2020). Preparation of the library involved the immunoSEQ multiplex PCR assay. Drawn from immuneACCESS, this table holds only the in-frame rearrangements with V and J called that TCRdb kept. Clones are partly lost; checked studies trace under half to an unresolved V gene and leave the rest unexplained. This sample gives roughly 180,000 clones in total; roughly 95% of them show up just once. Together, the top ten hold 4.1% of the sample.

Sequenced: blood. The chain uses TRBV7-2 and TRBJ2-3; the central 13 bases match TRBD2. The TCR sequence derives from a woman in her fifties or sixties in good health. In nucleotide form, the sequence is TGTGCCAGCAGCTTAGTCTCACTAGCGGGGGGGGTCACAGATACGCAGTATTTT. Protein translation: CASSLVSLAGGVTDTQYF.